This TCR beta chain originates from a study of shared clonotypes between healthy human individuals. Findings of the study overall: Lower generation probabilities were found for non-shared clonotypes than for those shared by all four donors. A handful of donors had about 5% of their naive CD4 clonotypes in common.

This clone was observed a single time. As yet, its antigen is unknown. Profiling relied on immunoSEQ multiplex PCR, and the TCRdb table lists in-frame clones only, not all of them. The sample has a few million clones; approximately 93% are singletons. The V end lost 0 bases, the J end lost 2 bases, and 13 bases lay between the germline ends. The CDR3 covers 16 residues. Germline-derived CDR1 and CDR2 are LGHNA and YNFKEQ. The sequence was obtained from a man younger than 35 in good health. Some clones in this sample may be carry-over from other donors' samples. Sequenced: naive CD4+ T cells from PBMCs. The subset is: CD45RA+ positively selected. This chain joins TRBV4-2 and TRBJ1-2; D not resolved. CDR3 nucleotide sequence: TGTGCCAGCAGCCAAGAAAGAGGCGCTTTAAACTATGGCTACACCTTC. It codes for CASSQERGALNYGYTF.